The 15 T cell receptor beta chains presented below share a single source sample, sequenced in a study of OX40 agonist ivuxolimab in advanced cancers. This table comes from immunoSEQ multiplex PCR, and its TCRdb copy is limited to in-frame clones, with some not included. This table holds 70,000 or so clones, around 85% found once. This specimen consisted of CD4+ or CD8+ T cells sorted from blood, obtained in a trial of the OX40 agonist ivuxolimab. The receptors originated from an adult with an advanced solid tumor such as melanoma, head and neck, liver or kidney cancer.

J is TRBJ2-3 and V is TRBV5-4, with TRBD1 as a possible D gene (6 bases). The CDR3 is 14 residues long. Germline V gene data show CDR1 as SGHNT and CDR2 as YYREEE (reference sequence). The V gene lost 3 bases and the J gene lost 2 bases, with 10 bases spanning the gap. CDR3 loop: CASSSGHITDTQYF. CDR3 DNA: TGTGCCAGCAGCTCGGGACACATCACAGATACGCAGTATTTT.

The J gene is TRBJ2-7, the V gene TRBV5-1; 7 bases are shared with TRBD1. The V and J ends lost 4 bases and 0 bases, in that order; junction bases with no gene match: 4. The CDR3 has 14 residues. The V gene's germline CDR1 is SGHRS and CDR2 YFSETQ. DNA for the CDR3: TGCGCCAGCAGCCTCCGGGACAGCTCCTACGAGCAGTACTTC. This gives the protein CASSLRDSSYEQYF.

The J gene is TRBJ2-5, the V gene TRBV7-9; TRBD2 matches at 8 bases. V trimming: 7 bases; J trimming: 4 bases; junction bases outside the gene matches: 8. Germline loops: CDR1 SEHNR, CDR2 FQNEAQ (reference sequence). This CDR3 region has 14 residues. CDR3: CASIIAGNGETQYF. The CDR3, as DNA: TGTGCCAGCATAATAGCGGGAAATGGAGAGACCCAGTACTTC. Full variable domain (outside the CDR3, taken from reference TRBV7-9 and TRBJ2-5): DTGVSQNPRHKITKRGQNVTFRCDPISEHNRLYWYRQTLGQGPEFLTYFQNEAQLEKSRLLSDRFSAERPKGSFSTLEIQRTEQGDSAMYLCASIIAGNGETQYFGPGTRLLVL.

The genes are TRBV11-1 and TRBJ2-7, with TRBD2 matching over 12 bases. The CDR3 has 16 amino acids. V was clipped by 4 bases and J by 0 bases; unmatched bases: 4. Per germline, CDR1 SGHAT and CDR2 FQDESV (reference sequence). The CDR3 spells CASSYTTSGGSYEQYF. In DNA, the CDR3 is TGTGCCAGCAGCTACACGACTAGCGGGGGCTCCTACGAGCAGTACTTC.

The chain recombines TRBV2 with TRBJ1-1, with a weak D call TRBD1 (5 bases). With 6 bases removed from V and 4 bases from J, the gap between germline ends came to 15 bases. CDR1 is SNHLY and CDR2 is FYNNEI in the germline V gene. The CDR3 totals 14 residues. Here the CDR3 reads CASRQGTVSTEAFF. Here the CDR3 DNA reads TGTGCCAGCAGACAAGGGACCGTAAGCACTGAAGCTTTCTTT.

The CDR3 DNA sequence: TGTGCCAGCAGCTTAAATGGCGAGACCCAGTACTTC. Translated: CASSLNGETQYF. This chain connects TRBV7-3 to TRBJ2-5; D remains ambiguous. Looked up from germline, CDR1 is SGHTA and CDR2 is FQGTGA. The CDR3 totals 12 residues. V was clipped by 1 base and J by 5 bases, with 5 bases between them. Drawing the rest from reference TRBV7-3 and TRBJ2-5, the complete variable domain is GAGVSQTPSNKVTEKGKYVELRCDPISGHTALYWYRQSLGQGPEFLIYFQGTGAADDSGLPNDRFFAVRPEGSVSTLKIQRTERGDSAVYLCASSLNGETQYFGPGTRLLVL.

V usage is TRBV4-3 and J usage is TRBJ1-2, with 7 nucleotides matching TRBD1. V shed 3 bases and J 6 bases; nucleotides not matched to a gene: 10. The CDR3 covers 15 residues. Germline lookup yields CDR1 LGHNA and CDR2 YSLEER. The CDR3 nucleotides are TGCGCCAGCAGCCACCACGGGACAGCCGGTGATGGCTACACCTTC. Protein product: CASSHHGTAGDGYTF.

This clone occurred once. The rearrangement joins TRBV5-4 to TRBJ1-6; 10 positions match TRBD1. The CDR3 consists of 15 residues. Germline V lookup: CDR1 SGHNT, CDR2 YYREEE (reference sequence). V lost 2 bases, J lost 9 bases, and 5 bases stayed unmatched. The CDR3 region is CASSLPGQGISPLHF. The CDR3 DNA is TGTGCCAGCAGCTTACCGGGACAGGGGATTTCACCCCTCCACTTT.

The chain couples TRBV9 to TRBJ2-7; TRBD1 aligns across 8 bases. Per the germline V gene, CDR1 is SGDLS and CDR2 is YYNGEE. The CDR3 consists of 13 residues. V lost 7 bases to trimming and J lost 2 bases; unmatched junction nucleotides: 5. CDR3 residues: CASGGQGAYEQYF. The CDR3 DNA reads TGTGCCAGCGGAGGACAGGGCGCCTACGAGCAGTACTTC.

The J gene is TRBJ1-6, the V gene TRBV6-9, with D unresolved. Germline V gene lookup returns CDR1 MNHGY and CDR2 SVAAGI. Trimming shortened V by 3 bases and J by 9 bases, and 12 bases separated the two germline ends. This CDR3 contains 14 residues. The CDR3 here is CASSYKGNSSPLHF. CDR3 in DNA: TGTGCCAGCAGTTACAAGGGTAATTCTTCACCCCTCCACTTT.

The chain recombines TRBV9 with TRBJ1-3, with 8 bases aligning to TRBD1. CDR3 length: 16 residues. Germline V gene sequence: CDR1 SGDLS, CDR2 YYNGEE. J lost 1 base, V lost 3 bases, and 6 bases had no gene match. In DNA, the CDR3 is TGTGCCAGCAGCGCTGGACAGGGCTTATCTGGAAACACCATATATTTT. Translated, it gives CASSAGQGLSGNTIYF.

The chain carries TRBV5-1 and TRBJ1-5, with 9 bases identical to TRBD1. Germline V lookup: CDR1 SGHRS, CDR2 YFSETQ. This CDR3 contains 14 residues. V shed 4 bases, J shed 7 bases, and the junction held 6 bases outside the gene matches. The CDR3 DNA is TGCGCCAGCAGCCAGACAGGGGGAGGGCAGCCCCAGCATTTT. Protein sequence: CASSQTGGGQPQHF.

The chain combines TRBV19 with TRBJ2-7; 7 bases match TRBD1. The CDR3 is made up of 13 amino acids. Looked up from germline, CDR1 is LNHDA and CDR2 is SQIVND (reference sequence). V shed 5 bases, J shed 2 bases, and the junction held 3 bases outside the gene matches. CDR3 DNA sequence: TGTGCCAGTAGTCGGACAGGCACCTACGAGCAGTACTTC. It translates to CASSRTGTYEQYF.

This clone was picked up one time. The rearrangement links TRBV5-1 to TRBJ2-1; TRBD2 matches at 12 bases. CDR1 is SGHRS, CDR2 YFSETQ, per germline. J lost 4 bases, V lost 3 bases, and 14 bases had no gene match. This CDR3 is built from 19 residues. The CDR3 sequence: CASSSRTSGTIEIYNEQFF. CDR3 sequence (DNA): TGCGCCAGCAGCTCCCGGACTAGCGGGACCATAGAAATTTACAATGAGCAGTTCTTC.

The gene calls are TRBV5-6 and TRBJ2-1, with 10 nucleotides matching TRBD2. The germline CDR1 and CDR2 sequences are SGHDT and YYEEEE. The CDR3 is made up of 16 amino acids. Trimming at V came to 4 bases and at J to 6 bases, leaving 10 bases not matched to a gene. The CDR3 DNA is TGTGCCAGCAGCGAGTGGGTCGGACTAGCGGTCAATGAGCAGTTCTTC. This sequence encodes CASSEWVGLAVNEQFF.